This TCR beta chain was documented in a study of cytomegalovirus exposure and HLA in healthy donors. Whole-study context: Clustering assigned 81% of the approximately 400 genotyped donors to the Caucasian-associated ancestry cluster.

13 Jbeta primers and 60 Vbeta primers were used for the PCR. Some clones are missing from TCRdb's copy, which holds only in-frame ones; the method was immunoSEQ multiplex PCR. Of 150,000 or so clones in the sample, 84% are singletons; the top ten hold around 0.93%. Germline assignment: CDR1 MGHRA and CDR2 YSYEKL. V lost 1 base to trimming and J lost 5 bases, with 3 bases between them. This CDR3 region has 12 residues. Input material: PBMCs. This clonotype originated in a man aged 25-40 years in good health and CMV-seronegative. J is TRBJ2-1 and V is TRBV4-1; D is unresolved. For the CDR3, the DNA is TGCGCCAGCAGCCAAGCCGACAATGAGCAGTTCTTC. Protein sequence: CASSQADNEQFF.